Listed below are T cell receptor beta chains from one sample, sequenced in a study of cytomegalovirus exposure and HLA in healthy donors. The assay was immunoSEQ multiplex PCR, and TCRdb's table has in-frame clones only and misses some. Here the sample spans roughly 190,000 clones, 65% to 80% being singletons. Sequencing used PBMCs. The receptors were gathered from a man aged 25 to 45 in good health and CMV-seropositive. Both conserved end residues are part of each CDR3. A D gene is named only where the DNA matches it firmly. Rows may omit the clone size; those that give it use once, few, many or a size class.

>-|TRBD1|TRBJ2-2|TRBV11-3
TGTGCCAGCAGCACAGGGGCTGGGACCGGGGAGCTGTTTTTT
CASSTGAGTGELFF
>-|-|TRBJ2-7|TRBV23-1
TGCGCCAGCAGTCAATCGCGGGGTCAACCACTTTTCAGGCCCAACGAGCAGTACTTC
CASSQSRGQPLFRPNEQYF
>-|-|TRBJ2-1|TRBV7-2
TGTGCCAGCAGCTTCGACTTGAGCTCCTACAATGAGCAGTTCTTC
CASSFDLSSYNEQFF
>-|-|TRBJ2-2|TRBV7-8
TGTGCCAGCAGCCTGAGGGAGCACACCGGGGAGCTGTTTTTT
CASSLREHTGELFF
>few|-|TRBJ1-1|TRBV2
TGTGCCAGCAGTGAATGGGCCCAAGGGCCCAAGACTAAAGAAGCTTTCTTT
CASSEWAQGPKTKEAFF
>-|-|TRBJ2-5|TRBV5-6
TGTGCCAGCAGCTCCAGTCGAGGGCTAGCGAGGGAGACCCAGTACTTC
CASSSSRGLARETQYF
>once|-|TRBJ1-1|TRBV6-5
TGTGCCAGCAACACGGGGATCGGGTTAGTCTTT
CASNTGIGLVF
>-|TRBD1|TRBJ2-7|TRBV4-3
TGCGCCAGCAGCCAAGATCGGACAGGCTTGTACGAGCAGTACTTC
CASSQDRTGLYEQYF
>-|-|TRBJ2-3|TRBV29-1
TGCAGCGTGTGGGGCAGGGGCACAGATACGCAGTATTTT
CSVWGRGTDTQYF
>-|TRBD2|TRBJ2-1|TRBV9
TGTGCCAGCAGCGTAGGAGGCGGGGGGGGCTTCTACAATGAGCAGTTCTTC
CASSVGGGGGFYNEQFF
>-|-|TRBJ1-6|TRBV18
TGTGCCAGCTCACCGAGTGGGAGGGGTGAGAATTCACCCCTCCACTTT
CASSPSGRGENSPLHF
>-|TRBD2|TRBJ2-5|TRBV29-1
TGCAGCGTGGGGGGGGTTTTAAGGGAAGAGACCCAGTACTTC
CSVGGVLREETQYF
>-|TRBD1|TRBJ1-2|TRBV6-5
TGTGCCAGCAGCCCCCGGACAGGGGGCTTCTATGGCTACACCTTC
CASSPRTGGFYGYTF
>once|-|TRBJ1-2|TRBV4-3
TGCGCCAGCAGCCGAGAAGACGGGGCTAACTATGGCTACACCTTC
CASSREDGANYGYTF
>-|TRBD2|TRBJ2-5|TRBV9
TGTGCCAGCCCCCAGGAGGGTAGCGGGGCCCAAGAGACCCAGTACTTC
CASPQEGSGAQETQYF
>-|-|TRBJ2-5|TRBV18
TGTGCCAGCTCACCAGGCGGCTCCGAGACCCAGTACTTC
CASSPGGSETQYF
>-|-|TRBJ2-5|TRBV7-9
TGTGCCAGCAGCCCCCTTAACAGGGCCCAAGAGACCCAGTACTTC
CASSPLNRAQETQYF
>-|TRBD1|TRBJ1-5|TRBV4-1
TGCGCCAGCAGCCTCCGGGACAGGGGCAATCAGCCCCAGCATTTT
CASSLRDRGNQPQHF
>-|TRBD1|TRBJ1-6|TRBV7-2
TGTGCCAGCATCGCCGGGACAGGGTATTCACCCCTCCACTTT
CASIAGTGYSPLHF
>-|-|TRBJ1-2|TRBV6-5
TGTGCCAGCCGGGGGGTGGGTCAGGCGATGGGAGGCTACACCTTC
CASRGVGQAMGGYTF
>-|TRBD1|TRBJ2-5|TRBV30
TGTGCCTGGAGTGCGACAGGGCACGAGACCCAGTACTTC
CAWSATGHETQYF
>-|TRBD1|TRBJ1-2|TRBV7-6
TGTGCCAGCAGCTACACGGGGGGGGGACAGTCCTATGGCTACACCTTC
CASSYTGGGQSYGYTF
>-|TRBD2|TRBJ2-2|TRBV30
TGTGCCTGGAGTGTACTGGCGGGGGGTACCGGGGAGCTGTTTTTT
CAWSVLAGGTGELFF